This T cell receptor (beta chain) was sequenced during a study of tumor and adjacent non-tumor tissue in lung cancer. CDR1 is DFQATT and CDR2 is SNEGSKA in the germline V gene (reference sequence). The trim removed 0 bases at V and 9 bases at J, leaving 7 bases unmatched. The CDR3 is 14 amino acids. No cell sorting was done before RNA was extracted from the tissue. The library came from three nested PCR rounds adapted from ARM-PCR protocols. TCRdb itself ran the multiplex PCR reads through MiXCR, one entry per CDR3 protein. In the table there are about 76,000 distinct CDR3 sequences, around 70% of which are singletons.

The chain is built from TRBV20-1 and TRBJ2-4, with 8 bases fitting TRBD1. Source material: lung tumor tissue. This TCR came from a woman between 70 and 85 years old with non-small cell lung cancer. CDR3 residues: CSARDGQGRSIQYF. The CDR3 bases are TGCAGTGCTAGAGACGGACAGGGCAGAAGCATTCAGTACTTC.